This T cell receptor (beta chain) stems from a study of blood T cell repertoires in COVID-19. CDR3 length: 11 residues. V shed 5 bases and J shed 5 bases, with 5 bases lying between them. CDR1 and CDR2 (germline): SEHNR, FQNEAQ (reference sequence). Sequencing used immunoSEQ multiplex PCR; TCRdb keeps in-frame clones, though not all of them. The sample yields hundreds of thousands of clones, 86% seen once. The sequencing sample was made of PBMCs or T cells enriched from blood (not recorded which). The TCR originated in a woman in her thirties who had been exposed to COVID-19. This sequence joins TRBV7-9 and TRBJ2-3; D is undetermined. CDR3 sequence reads: CASSPKDTQYF. CDR3 sequence (DNA): TGTGCCAGCAGCCCAAAAGATACGCAGTATTTT.